Each of the 22 T cell receptor beta chains below was sequenced from the same sample in a study of a mutant IDH1 vaccine in newly diagnosed glioma. Time point indicated: week 23, last vaccination. Topical imiquimod accompanied each vaccine dose, which consisted of 300 ug of mutant IDH1 20-mer peptide. No antigen is known for these receptors. Repertoires were generated with immunoSEQ multiplex PCR, while TCRdb's copy carries only in-frame clones and drops some. The table shows over 35,000 clones, with 65% to 85% occurring only once. The material was PBMCs, obtained from a glioma patient whose treatment included an IDH1 peptide vaccine. These receptors were collected from a woman aged 18 to 35 with glioma. Some clones in this sample may be carry-over from other donors' samples.

This sequence joins TRBV19 and TRBJ2-2, with TRBD1 as a possible D gene (6 bases). Per the germline V gene, CDR1 is LNHDA and CDR2 is SQIVND (reference sequence). Trimming left V 8 bases short and J 5 bases short, with 12 bases between. The CDR3 has 13 residues. CDR3 DNA: TGTGCCAGTTCTCCTCAGGGGACCGGGGAGCTGTTTTTT. Residues: CASSPQGTGELFF.

Here the CDR3 DNA reads TGTGCCAGCAGTTCCGGCGGGACGGAGACTGAAGCTTTCTTT. It codes for CASSSGGTETEAFF. The V and J genes are TRBV27 and TRBJ1-1; possible D gene TRBD1, 5 bases. This CDR3 comprises 14 residues. The germline V gene encodes CDR1 MNHEY and CDR2 SMNVEV (reference sequence). Between the trimmed V and J ends, which lost 4 bases and 5 bases, there was a span of 14 bases.

This clone was found once. The chain is built from TRBV19 and TRBJ1-2, with unresolved D. Germline V gene data show CDR1 as LNHDA and CDR2 as SQIVND (reference sequence). This CDR3 is 14 amino acids long. V was shortened by 3 bases and J by 4 bases, with 12 bases between the two germline ends. The CDR3 nucleotides read TGTGCCAGTAGTATTCGGGTGGGGTCCTATGGCTACACCTTC. Protein: CASSIRVGSYGYTF.

The chain recombines TRBV7-8 with TRBJ1-6; 7 nucleotides match TRBD1. V trimming: 5 bases; J trimming: 1 base; junction bases outside the gene matches: 8. CDR3 length equals 17 residues. Germline V lookup: CDR1 SGHVS, CDR2 FQNEAQ. The CDR3 DNA reads as TGTGCCAGCAGCCCGCGTGGACAGGCGTCCTATAATTCACCCCTCCACTTT. Translated, it gives CASSPRGQASYNSPLHF. Filled out from reference TRBV7-8 and TRBJ1-6, the complete variable domain reads GAGVSQSPRYKVAKRGQDVALRCDPISGHVSLFWYQQALGQGPEFLTYFQNEAQLDKSGLPSDRFFAERPEGSVSTLKIQRTQQEDSAVYLCASSPRGQASYNSPLHFGNGTRLTVT.

The chain combines TRBV27 with TRBJ2-1, with 12 bases identical to TRBD2. The CDR3 covers 14 residues. V lost 6 bases to trimming and J lost 7 bases; unmatched junction nucleotides: 4. Germline-derived CDR1 and CDR2 are MNHEY and SMNVEV (reference sequence). The CDR3 loop is CASRTSGSGNEQFF. In nucleotides, the CDR3 is TGTGCCAGCAGGACTAGCGGGAGTGGAAATGAGCAGTTCTTC.

This rearrangement joins TRBV19 to TRBJ1-5, with D uncertain. Trimming removed 3 bases at V and 0 bases at J, with 9 bases between. CDR3 length equals 15 residues. Germline values: CDR1 LNHDA, CDR2 SQIVND (reference sequence). Here the CDR3 DNA reads TGTGCCAGTAGTATGTTGGCAGTTAGCAATCAGCCCCAGCATTTT. It is translated as CASSMLAVSNQPQHF.

The rearrangement joins TRBV19 to TRBJ1-5; 8 nucleotides line up with TRBD1. J gave up 5 bases and V 2 bases, and 8 bases lay outside the gene matches. The CDR3 loop spans 16 amino acids. The germline CDR1 and CDR2 sequences are LNHDA and SQIVND (reference sequence). The CDR3 region is CASSIPDRAPYQPQHF. Written as DNA, the CDR3 is TGTGCCAGTAGTATACCGGACAGGGCCCCGTATCAGCCCCAGCATTTT.

V is TRBV7-8 and J is TRBJ2-7; possible D gene TRBD1, 6 bases. The CDR3 runs to 12 residues. Germline V lookup: CDR1 SGHVS, CDR2 FQNEAQ. V was clipped by 8 bases and J by 6 bases, with 14 bases between them. CDR3 in DNA: TGTGCCAGCGGTGTACAGGGAGTCGAGCAGTACTTC. This gives the protein CASGVQGVEQYF.

A note on this clone: Sequence at one end of the junction differs from germline and may be a read error. The chain recombines TRBV7-7 with TRBJ2-2; D remains ambiguous. The CDR3 is 14 amino acids. The germline CDR1 and CDR2 sequences are SSHAT and FNYEAQ (reference sequence). CDR3 in DNA: TGTGCTAGCAGCTTAGGTCCGCAGTCCGGGGAGCTGTTTTTT. Residues: CASSLGPQSGELFF.

J is TRBJ2-1 and V is TRBV9, with 10 bases identical to TRBD2. Germline assignment: CDR1 SGDLS and CDR2 YYNGEE. After removal of 0 bases from V and 3 bases from J, the junction contained 9 bases not matched to a gene. The CDR3 extends over 18 amino acids. CDR3 protein: CASSVALAGDLIYNEQFF. CDR3 sequence (DNA): TGTGCCAGCAGCGTAGCCCTAGCGGGAGACTTGATCTACAATGAGCAGTTCTTC.

The chain joins TRBV19 to TRBJ1-1; 7 bases agree with TRBD1. CDR1 is LNHDA, CDR2 SQIVND, per germline (reference sequence). CDR3 size: 14 residues. V was clipped by 6 bases and J by 1 base; unmatched bases: 5. In DNA form, the CDR3 reads TGTGCCAGTAGGATCAGGGGGGGGAACACTGAAGCTTTCTTT. It codes for CASRIRGGNTEAFF.

The CDR3 DNA follows: TGTGCCAGCAGTGACGGCAGACGCAACATCTATGGCTACACCTTC. Translating gives CASSDGRRNIYGYTF. The rearrangement joins TRBV6-1 to TRBJ1-2, with D hard to call. V was cut by 3 bases and J by 4 bases, with 15 bases left in between. This CDR3 is 15 amino acids long. Germline loops: CDR1 MNHNS, CDR2 SASEGT.

J is TRBJ1-3 and V is TRBV12-5; D uncertain. The ends were cut back, 2 bases at V and 8 bases at J, with 10 bases in the middle. The CDR3 is 13 residues long. Germline CDR1 and CDR2: LGHNT and FRNRAP. The CDR3 protein is CASGLRSIDTIYF. The CDR3 coding sequence is TGTGCTAGTGGTTTGCGCTCCATTGACACCATATATTTT.

The J gene is TRBJ2-1, the V gene TRBV30; perhaps TRBD2 as D (7 bases). The germline CDR1 and CDR2 sequences are GTSNPN and SVGIG (reference sequence). The CDR3 consists of 16 residues. Between the trimmed V and J ends, which lost 1 base and 4 bases, there was a span of 17 bases. The DNA of the CDR3 is TGTGCCTGGAGTGAGCGACAGGCGGGGGTTTACAATGAGCAGTTCTTC. Translation gives CAWSERQAGVYNEQFF.

In its sample, this clone was seen once. The gene calls are TRBV6-1 and TRBJ2-7; TRBD2 matches 8 bases. Germline V gene sequence: CDR1 MNHNS, CDR2 SASEGT. CDR3 length: 15 amino acids. V was pared by 6 bases and J by 0 bases, with 7 bases of the junction left unmatched. The CDR3, as DNA: TGTGCCAGCAGACCTAAGCGGGGGAGCTCCTACGAGCAGTACTTC. Translating it yields CASRPKRGSSYEQYF.

Concerning this clone itself: Germline and junction disagree at one end, which may indicate a read error. The chain joins TRBV5-1 to TRBJ1-2; D might be TRBD1 (5 bases). The CDR3 spans 15 residues. Germline V gene sequence: CDR1 SGHRS, CDR2 YFSETQ. DNA for the CDR3: TGCGCCAGCAGCTTGGATCCTGGGGGTGTTCATGGCTGCACCTTC. This gives the protein CASSLDPGGVHGCTF.

Regarding this clone: One end of the junction is discordant with germline, which a read error may explain. This rearrangement joins TRBV7-2 to TRBJ2-7; TRBD2 matches 10 bases. Germline lookup yields CDR1 SGHTA and CDR2 FQGNSA. This CDR3 has 15 residues. The CDR3 DNA reads as TGTGCCAGCAGCTTAGGGGCCAGCGGGAGGGCGACATTGCACTTC. Protein: CASSLGASGRATLHF.

The gene calls are TRBV7-9 and TRBJ1-1; 7 bases align to TRBD1. The V and J ends lost 5 bases and 0 bases, in that order; junction bases with no gene match: 6. From germline, CDR1 is SEHNR and CDR2 FQNEAQ (reference sequence). The CDR3 is 15 amino acids. CDR3 DNA: TGTGCCAGCAGCGACCACAGGGGTATGAACACTGAAGCTTTCTTT. Amino acids: CASSDHRGMNTEAFF. The full variable domain, in which reference TRBV7-9 and TRBJ1-1 provide the parts outside the CDR3, is DTGVSQNPRHKITKRGQNVTFRCDPISEHNRLYWYRQTLGQGPEFLTYFQNEAQLEKSRLLSDRFSAERPKGSFSTLEIQRTEQGDSAMYLCASSDHRGMNTEAFFGQGTRLTVV.

The chain links TRBV14 to TRBJ1-2, with 7 bases lining up with TRBD1. Per the germline V gene, CDR1 is SGHDN and CDR2 is FVKESK. Losses at the gene ends were 4 bases for V and 4 bases for J; bases not matched to a gene: 3. The CDR3 is 13 residues long. In DNA form, the CDR3 reads TGTGCCAGCAGCCTTGGGACAGCCTATGGCTACACCTTC. Its protein is CASSLGTAYGYTF.

The chain combines TRBV5-6 with TRBJ2-3; D unresolved. This CDR3 region has 14 residues. Deletions cut 0 bases from V and 1 base from J, with 6 bases between. The germline V gene has CDR1 SGHDT and CDR2 YYEEEE. CDR3 amino acids: CASSLAPGTDTQYF. CDR3 nucleotides: TGTGCCAGCAGCTTGGCTCCAGGCACAGATACGCAGTATTTT.

This sequence joins TRBV4-1 and TRBJ1-3, with TRBD1 as a possible D gene (6 bases). Per germline, CDR1 MGHRA and CDR2 YSYEKL. The CDR3 sequence is 16 residues long. V lost 2 bases, J lost 0 bases, and 11 bases lay in between. CDR3 in DNA: TGCGCCAGCAGCCAAAGGACAGAACGCTCTGGAAACACCATATATTTT. It translates to CASSQRTERSGNTIYF.

CDR3 amino acids: CASSLGWASTDTQYF. CDR3 bases: TGTGCCAGCAGCTTAGGCTGGGCTAGCACAGATACGCAGTATTTT. V usage is TRBV13 and J usage is TRBJ2-3; no firm D call. The germline CDR1 and CDR2 sequences are PRHDT and FYEKMQ (reference sequence). With 0 bases removed from V and 0 bases from J, the gap between germline ends came to 7 bases. CDR3 size: 15 residues.